The present T cell receptor (beta chain) was sequenced within a study of post-analysis software for immune sequencing data. Study-wide context: Disease trajectories encompassed relapsing-remitting, secondary progressive and progressive-relapsing multiple sclerosis.

Presence of unique molecular identifiers characterized the TCR beta cDNA libraries. cDNA molecules numbering approximately 500,000 came from approximately 1 to 10 million T cells. MiXCR, run by TCRdb on the PCR reads, gives a single entry per CDR3 protein. The sample yields some 800,000 distinct CDR3 sequences, about 43% seen once. This clonotype showed up just once. As yet, its antigen is unknown. Overall study findings and caveats: For normalized Chao1 diversity, multiple sclerosis patients scored significantly lower than controls did. Controls showed lower frequencies than patients for several TRBV segments, and TRBV5-6, TRBV5-1 and TRBV20-1 were among these. Batch-matched samples strongly co-clustered by F measure.

Germline V gene data show CDR1 as SEHNR and CDR2 as FQNEAQ (reference sequence). Trimming left V 3 bases short and J 2 bases short, with 16 bases between. The CDR3 runs to 16 residues. The rearrangement uses TRBV7-9 and TRBJ2-5; tentatively, D is TRBD2 (5 bases). The sample consisted of blood. The sequence derives from a girl between 5 and 17 years old with multiple sclerosis. As DNA, the CDR3 is TGTGCCAGCAGCTTTGAGGGCCGGGGAAGGCAAGAGACCCAGTACTTC. Encoded protein: CASSFEGRGRQETQYF.